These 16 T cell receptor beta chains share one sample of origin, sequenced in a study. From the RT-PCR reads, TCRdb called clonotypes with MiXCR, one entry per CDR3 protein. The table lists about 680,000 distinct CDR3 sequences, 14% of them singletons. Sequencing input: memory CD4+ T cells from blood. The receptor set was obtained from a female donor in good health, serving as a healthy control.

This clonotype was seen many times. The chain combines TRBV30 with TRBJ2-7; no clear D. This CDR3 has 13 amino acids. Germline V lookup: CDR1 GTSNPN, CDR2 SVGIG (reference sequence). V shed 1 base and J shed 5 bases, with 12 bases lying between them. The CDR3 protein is CAWSASGTHEQYF. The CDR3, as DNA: TGTGCCTGGAGTGCTTCGGGTACCCACGAGCAGTACTTC.

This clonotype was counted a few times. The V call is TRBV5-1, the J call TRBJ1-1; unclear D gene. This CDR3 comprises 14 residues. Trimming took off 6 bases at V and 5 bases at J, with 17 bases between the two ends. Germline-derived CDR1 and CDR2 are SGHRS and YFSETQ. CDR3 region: CASTPGAHGTEAFF. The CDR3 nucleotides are TGCGCCAGCACCCCCGGAGCCCACGGGACTGAAGCTTTCTTT.

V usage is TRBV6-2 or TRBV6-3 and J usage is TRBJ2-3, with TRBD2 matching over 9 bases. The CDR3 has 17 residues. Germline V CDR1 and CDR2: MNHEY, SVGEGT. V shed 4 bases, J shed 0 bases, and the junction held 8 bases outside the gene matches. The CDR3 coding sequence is TGTGCCAGCAGTTCCCCAGCGGGAGGCCACAGCACAGATACGCAGTATTTT. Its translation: CASSSPAGGHSTDTQYF.

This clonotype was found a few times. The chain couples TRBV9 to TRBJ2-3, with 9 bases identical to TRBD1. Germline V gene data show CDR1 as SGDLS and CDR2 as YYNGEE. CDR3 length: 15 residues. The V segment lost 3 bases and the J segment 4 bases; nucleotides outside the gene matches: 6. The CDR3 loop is CASSADRGNSDTQYF. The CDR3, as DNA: TGTGCCAGCAGCGCGGACAGGGGAAATTCAGATACGCAGTATTTT.

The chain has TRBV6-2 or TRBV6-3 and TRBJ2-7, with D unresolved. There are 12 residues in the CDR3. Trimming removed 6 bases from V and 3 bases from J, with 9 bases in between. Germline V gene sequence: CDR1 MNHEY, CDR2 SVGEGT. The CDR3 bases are TGTGCCAGCAGCCCCCTAGTCTACGAGCAGTACTTC. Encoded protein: CASSPLVYEQYF.

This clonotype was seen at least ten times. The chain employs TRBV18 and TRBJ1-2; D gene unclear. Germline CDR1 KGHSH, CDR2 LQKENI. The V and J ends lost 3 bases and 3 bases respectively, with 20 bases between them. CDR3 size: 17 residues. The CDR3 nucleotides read TGTGCCAGCTCACCGTCGGCCAGCTCTACGCTATACTATGGCTACACCTTC. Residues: CASSPSASSTLYYGYTF.

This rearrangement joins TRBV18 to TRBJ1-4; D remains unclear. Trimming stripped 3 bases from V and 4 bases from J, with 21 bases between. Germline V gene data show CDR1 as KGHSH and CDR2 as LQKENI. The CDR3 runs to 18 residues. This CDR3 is CASSPVPGGEGRNEKLFF. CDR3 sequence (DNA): TGTGCCAGCTCACCGGTGCCAGGTGGGGAGGGCCGTAATGAAAAACTGTTTTTT.

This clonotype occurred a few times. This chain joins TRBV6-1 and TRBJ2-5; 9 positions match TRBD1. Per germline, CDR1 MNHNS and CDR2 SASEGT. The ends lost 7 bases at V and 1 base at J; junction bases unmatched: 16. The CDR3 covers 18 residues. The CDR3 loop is CASNPRFRQGDAQETQYF. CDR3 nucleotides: TGTGCCAGCAATCCCCGTTTCAGACAGGGGGATGCCCAAGAGACCCAGTACTTC.

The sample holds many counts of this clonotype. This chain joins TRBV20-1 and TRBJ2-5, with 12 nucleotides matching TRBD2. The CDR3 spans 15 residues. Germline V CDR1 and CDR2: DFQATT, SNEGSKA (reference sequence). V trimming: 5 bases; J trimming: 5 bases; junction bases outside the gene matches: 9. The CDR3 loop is CSAARTSGAGETQYF. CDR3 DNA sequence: TGCAGTGCTGCAAGGACTAGCGGGGCGGGGGAGACCCAGTACTTC.

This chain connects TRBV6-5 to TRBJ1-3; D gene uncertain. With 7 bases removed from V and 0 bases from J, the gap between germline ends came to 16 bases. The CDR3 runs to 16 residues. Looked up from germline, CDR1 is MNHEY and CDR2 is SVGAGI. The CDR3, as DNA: TGTGCCAGCACCCAGTCCATACGGTTCTCTGGAAACACCATATATTTT. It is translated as CASTQSIRFSGNTIYF.

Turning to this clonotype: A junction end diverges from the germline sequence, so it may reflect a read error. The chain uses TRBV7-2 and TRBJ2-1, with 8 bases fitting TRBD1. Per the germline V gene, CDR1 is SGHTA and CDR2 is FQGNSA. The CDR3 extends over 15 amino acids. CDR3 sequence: CASSLGQGSYNEKFF. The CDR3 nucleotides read TGTGCCAGCAGCCTCGGACAGGGCTCCTACAATGAGAAGTTCTTC.

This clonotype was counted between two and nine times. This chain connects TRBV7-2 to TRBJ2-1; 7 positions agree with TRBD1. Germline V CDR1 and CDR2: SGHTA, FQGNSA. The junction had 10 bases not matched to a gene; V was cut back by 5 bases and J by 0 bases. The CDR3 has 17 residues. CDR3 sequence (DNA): TGTGCCAGCAGCCCAGGGGGTGTTCTAAGCTCCTACAATGAGCAGTTCTTC. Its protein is CASSPGGVLSSYNEQFF. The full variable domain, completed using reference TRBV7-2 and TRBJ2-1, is GAGVSQSPSNKVTEKGKDVELRCDPISGHTALYWYRQSLGQGLEFLIYFQGNSAPDKSGLPSDRFSAERTGGSVSTLTIQRTQQEDSAVYLCASSPGGVLSSYNEQFFGPGTRLTVL.

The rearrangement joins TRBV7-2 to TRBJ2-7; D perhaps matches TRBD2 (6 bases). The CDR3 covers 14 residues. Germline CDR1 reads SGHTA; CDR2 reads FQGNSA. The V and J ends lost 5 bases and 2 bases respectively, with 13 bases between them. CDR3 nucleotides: TGTGCCAGCAGCCCCAGCGGGTGGGCCTACGAGCAGTACTTC. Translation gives CASSPSGWAYEQYF.

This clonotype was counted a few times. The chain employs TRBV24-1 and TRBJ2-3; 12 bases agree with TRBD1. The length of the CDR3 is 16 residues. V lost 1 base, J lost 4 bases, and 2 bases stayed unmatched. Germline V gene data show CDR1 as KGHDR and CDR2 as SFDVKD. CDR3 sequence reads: CATSDFGTGGPDTQYF. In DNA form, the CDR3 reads TGTGCCACCAGTGATTTTGGGACAGGGGGCCCAGATACGCAGTATTTT.

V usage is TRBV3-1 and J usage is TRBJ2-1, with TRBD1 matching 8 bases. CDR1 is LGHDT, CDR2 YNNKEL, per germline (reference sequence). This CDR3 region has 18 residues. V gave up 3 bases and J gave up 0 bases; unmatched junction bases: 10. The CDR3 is CASSQGRGTGSSYNEQFF. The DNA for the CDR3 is TGTGCCAGCAGCCAGGGTAGGGGGACAGGAAGCTCCTACAATGAGCAGTTCTTC.

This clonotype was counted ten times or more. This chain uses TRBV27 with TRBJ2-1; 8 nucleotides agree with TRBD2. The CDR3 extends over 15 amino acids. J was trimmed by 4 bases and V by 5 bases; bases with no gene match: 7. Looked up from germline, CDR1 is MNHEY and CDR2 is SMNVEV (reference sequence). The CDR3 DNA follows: TGTGCCAGCAGTCTGGCCGGACTAGCTTACAATGAGCAGTTCTTC. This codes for CASSLAGLAYNEQFF.